This is a list of T cell receptor beta chains from one sample in a study of identical twins. TCRdb re-called the 5' RACE reads through MiXCR, storing one row per CDR3 protein. Among more than 1.5 million distinct CDR3 sequences, around 33% were seen once, and the ten largest hold more than 0.25%. Sequences were obtained from cord blood. The receptors were sampled from a newborn girl in good health. Both conserved end residues are part of each CDR3. The D gene is left open where the match is weak. Clone size is stated in some rows and not others, as once, few, many or a class when expanded.

V gene	CDR3 length	clone size	J gene	D gene	CDR3 DNA	CDR3 protein
TRBV7-2	14	NA	TRBJ2-1	NA	TGTGCCAGCAGCTTAGCCCGGGAAAAGGATGAGCAGTTCTTC	CASSLAREKDEQFF
TRBV20-1	15	NA	TRBJ2-1	NA	TGCAGTGCTAGGGTCACGGGCAGGTTCCACAATGAGCAGTTCTTC	CSARVTGRFHNEQFF
TRBV27	14	NA	TRBJ2-7	NA	TGTGCCTGCAGTTTCGGTAGGGGACCCTACGAGCAGTACTTC	CACSFGRGPYEQYF
TRBV5-1	13	few	TRBJ2-3	NA	TGCGCCACCGCGACTAGGGCAACAGATACGCAGTATTTT	CATATRATDTQYF
TRBV6-6	15	NA	TRBJ2-7	NA	TGTGCCAGCAGTTACCGGCTGAATAGAGATTACGAGCAGTACTTC	CASSYRLNRDYEQYF
TRBV5-6	17	few	TRBJ1-2	NA	TGTGCCAGCAGCTTGACTCTGGCAGGTACTTCTAACTATGGCTACACCTTC	CASSLTLAGTSNYGYTF
TRBV10-3	15	NA	TRBJ1-2	TRBD1	TGTGCCATCAGTGTATCGGACAGGGCGTTCTATGGCTACACCTTC	CAISVSDRAFYGYTF
TRBV30	15	few	TRBJ2-1	TRBD2	TGTGCCTGGAGGTTTGGAACTAGCGGATTGGATGAGCAGTTCTTC	CAWRFGTSGLDEQFF
TRBV5-1	14	NA	TRBJ2-3	NA	TGCGCCAGCAGCTTGACTAGCCTAGGAGATACGCGGTATTTT	CASSLTSLGDTRYF
TRBV3-1	14	many	TRBJ2-7	NA	TGTGCCAGCAGCCAAGGGAGCGCAATCTACGAGCAGTACTTC	CASSQGSAIYEQYF
TRBV5-1	16	NA	TRBJ1-2	NA	TGCGCCAGCAGCTTGAGGGGCCGAACAGGTTTCTATGGCTACACCTTC	CASSLRGRTGFYGYTF
TRBV4-2	17	NA	TRBJ2-7	NA	TGTGCCAGCAGCCAAGTTTCAGGGGCCGCAGGAAACAATGAGCAGTACTTC	CASSQVSGAAGNNEQYF
TRBV20-1	15	NA	TRBJ1-1	NA	TGCAGTGCGCGACTCAGGGGAGCCCTGAACACTGAAGCTTTCTTT	CSARLRGALNTEAFF
TRBV20-1	15	few	TRBJ2-7	TRBD1	TGCAGTGCTAGCCTCCCGGGGGACAGGGACCACGAGCAGTACTTC	CSASLPGDRDHEQYF
TRBV6-6	11	many	TRBJ1-2	NA	TGTGCCAGCAGTTTCGAGGATGGCTACACCTTC	CASSFEDGYTF
TRBV9	15	NA	TRBJ2-3	TRBD2	TGCGCCAGCAGCGTACGTGTCGGGGGGGAGGATACGCAGTATTTT	CASSVRVGGEDTQYF
TRBV3-1	18	few	TRBJ1-2	TRBD1	TGTGCCAGCAGCCCAAACGCCGGGACAGGGGCCGCTAACTATGGCTACACCTTC	CASSPNAGTGAANYGYTF
TRBV15	16	few	TRBJ2-7	TRBD1	TGTGCCACCAGCAGAGCTCCCGGGACAGGGTGGTACGAGCAGTACTTC	CATSRAPGTGWYEQYF
TRBV27	15	few	TRBJ1-5	NA	TGTGCCAGCAGTTTATTGGCAGGTAGCAATCAGCCCCAGCATTTT	CASSLLAGSNQPQHF
TRBV3-1	14	NA	TRBJ1-2	TRBD1	TGTGCCAGCAGCCAACGGGACAGGTCGACGGGCTACACCTTC	CASSQRDRSTGYTF
TRBV20-1	12	few	TRBJ1-2	NA	TGCAGTGCTAGAGACGTAGGGGATGGCTACACCTTC	CSARDVGDGYTF
TRBV29-1	12	NA	TRBJ2-7	NA	TGCAGCGTTGAGCAGGTGGAGAGAGGGCAGTACTTC	CSVEQVERGQYF
TRBV15	14	few	TRBJ1-2	TRBD1	TGTGCCACCAGCGGATTAGGGACAGGGGTTGGCTACACCTTC	CATSGLGTGVGYTF
TRBV12-3/TRBV12-4	18	NA	TRBJ2-3	TRBD2	TGTGCCAGCAGTACAAGACTAGCGGGGGGGATCGGCACAGATGCGCAGTATTTT	CASSTRLAGGIGTDAQYF